The source of this TCR beta chain is a study of T cells in Graves' hyperthyroidism and ophthalmopathy. RNA transcripts were the template for amplifying TCR beta CDR3 regions. When the TCR CDR3 underwent first-round RT-PCR, the HTBI primer set was used. Using its own MiXCR run on the multiplex PCR reads, TCRdb lists one record per CDR3 protein. The sample yields fewer than 550,000 distinct CDR3 sequences, 15% to 18% seen once. This clonotype was detected ten times or more. CDR1 is MNHNS and CDR2 is SASEGT in the germline V gene. Trimming removed 8 bases at V and 4 bases at J, with 15 bases between. The CDR3 loop spans 13 amino acids. Stable disease denoted Graves' hyperthyroidism without ophthalmopathy progression within 18 months.

This chain links TRBV6-1 with TRBJ2-7, with D perhaps being TRBD1 or TRBD2 (6 bases each). Source material: blood. The TCR originated in a woman in her late teens or twenties with Graves' hyperthyroidism. CDR3 loop: CASARGQGYEQYF. The CDR3 DNA is TGTGCCAGCGCCCGGGGGCAGGGGTACGAGCAGTACTTC.